The sequence of this T cell receptor (beta chain) was determined in a study of T-cell memory formation after mild COVID-19. Whole-study findings and limits: Specificity for SARS-CoV-2 was not confirmed among the second-wave clones peaking on day 37.

This clonotype was seen ten or more times. The antigen remains undetermined. MiXCR, applied by TCRdb to the 5' RACE reads, yields one record per CDR3 protein. The table shows about 340,000 distinct CDR3 sequences, with over 10% occurring only once. With 10 bases removed from V and 2 bases from J, the gap between germline ends came to 16 bases. The CDR3 extends over 14 amino acids. Germline values: CDR1 ENHRY, CDR2 SYGVKD. The clonotype comes from a man younger than 35 who had mild COVID-19 (a few samples of this study predate the infection). Cell type and time point are not known. The chain joins TRBV10-3 to TRBJ2-3; TRBD2 is a possible D gene (5 bases). The sequencing input was PBMCs or a T cell subset sorted from them (not recorded which). As DNA, the CDR3 is TGTGCCACCCTCGGGGAGCCCTCCACAGATACGCAGTATTTT. It codes for CATLGEPSTDTQYF.